This TCR beta chain is from a study of response to subunit inactivated influenza vaccine (dated by TCRdb to the late 2010s). Regarding the complete study: The study used deep quantitative T cell receptor repertoire profiling to track responses to a trivalent subunit inactivated influenza vaccine.

Measured from the cysteine to the phenylalanine, the CDR3 is 17 residues long. Here the CDR3 DNA is all that survives: 51 bases in frame from base 1. V is reduced by 0 bases and J by 1 base, leaving a spacing of 16 bases between them. Looking up the germline V gene yields CDR1 SGHRS and CDR2 YFSETQ. This clonotype was seen only a few times. This clone's antigen is unknown. Per-base quality was not reported, and no clone a single base away is much larger than it. Broad study findings and their caveats: The authors proposed that each seasonal influenza vaccination may bring in only a limited number of new T cells.

The method behind the library was RT-PCR. Data came from an Illumina HiSeq 2500. Clones were called with MiXCR by TCRdb after fastp trimmed the public reads at Q25, and only in-frame beta chains were retained. Here each entry gathers all rows of one CDR3 protein and keeps the most common genes and DNA. The sample includes 500,000 to 600,000 distinct CDR3 sequences, with 11% to 15% observed a single time. Around 10% of the sample goes to the ten largest clones. The sequence links TRBV5-1 to TRBJ2-5; the D gene is possibly TRBD2, with 6 bases matching. Sequenced material: PBMCs from blood, taken approximately 13 days after vaccination. This receptor was identified in a man aged 50-60 years who received an inactivated influenza vaccine. Donor details come from another sample of the same person, matched by shared clones. CDR3 reads: CASSLVPWEDLQETQYF. The sequence in DNA is TGCGCCAGCAGCTTGGTCCCTTGGGAGGACCTCCAAGAGACCCAGTACTTC.